The 11 T cell receptor beta chains below all came from one sample that was sequenced in a study of PD-L1 blockade in urothelial cancer (dated 2017 in TCRdb). Receptor amplification or capture employed the immunoSEQ multiplex PCR assay. Not all clones reach the TCRdb copy of this immuneACCESS table, which keeps in-frame sequences only. Checked studies attribute under half of the gap to unresolved V genes and leave the rest unexplained. This sample is represented by about 24,000 clones; around 90% of them were singletons. Clones ranked in the top ten supply approximately 3% of the sample. Sequencing was performed on PBMCs, taken around atezolizumab (anti-PD-L1) treatment. These receptors were obtained from a man aged 45 to 65 with urothelial cancer.

V is TRBV6-1 and J is TRBJ1-1; D is unresolved. CDR3 length: 15 residues. With 1 base removed from V and 3 bases from J, the gap between germline ends came to 12 bases. Germline CDR1 reads MNHNS; CDR2 reads SASEGT. CDR3 loop: CASSEDPGGYTEAFF. The CDR3 DNA sequence: TGTGCCAGCAGTGAAGATCCCGGAGGATACACTGAAGCTTTCTTT.

The V call is TRBV7-3, the J call TRBJ2-3, with TRBD2 matching over 9 bases. This CDR3 region has 16 residues. Germline values: CDR1 SGHTA, CDR2 FQGTGA. After removal of 5 bases from V and 10 bases from J, the junction contained 16 bases not matched to a gene. For the CDR3, the DNA is TGTGCCAGCAGCACGCGGGGGGGTGCTCCCACCCAGGCGCAGTATTTT. Its protein product is CASSTRGGAPTQAQYF.

The chain carries TRBV29-1 and TRBJ2-5; 10 bases line up with TRBD2. This CDR3 is 14 amino acids long. CDR1 is SQVTM, CDR2 ANQGSEA, per germline. V shed 5 bases, J shed 4 bases, and the junction held 7 bases outside the gene matches. The CDR3 loop reads CSVPLAGARETQYF. CDR3 DNA sequence: TGCAGCGTTCCTCTAGCGGGAGCAAGAGAGACCCAGTACTTC.

The chain couples TRBV5-1 to TRBJ1-1, with D hard to call. The germline V gene encodes CDR1 SGHRS and CDR2 YFSETQ. CDR3 length: 13 residues. Trimming removed 2 bases at V and 3 bases at J, with 8 bases between. This CDR3 is CASSFGVHTEAFF. The CDR3 DNA follows: TGCGCCAGCAGCTTCGGGGTTCACACTGAAGCTTTCTTT.

This clone turned up a few times. The chain is built from TRBV19 and TRBJ1-6; D remains ambiguous. V lost 2 bases to trimming and J lost 5 bases, with 7 bases between them. The CDR3 loop spans 14 amino acids. Looked up from germline, CDR1 is LNHDA and CDR2 is SQIVND (reference sequence). The CDR3 sequence: CASSIIGNNSPLHF. In nucleotides, the CDR3 is TGTGCCAGTAGTATAATCGGTAATAATTCACCCCTCCACTTT. Full variable domain (remainder filled in from reference TRBV19 and TRBJ1-6): DGGITQSPKYLFRKEGQNVTLSCEQNLNHDAMYWYRQDPGQGLRLIYYSQIVNDFQKGDIAEGYSVSREKKESFPLTVTSAQKNPTAFYLCASSIIGNNSPLHFGNGTRLTVT.

CDR3 amino acids: CSVVLASDTQYF. The CDR3 DNA is TGCAGCGTTGTACTAGCGTCAGATACGCAGTATTTT. The chain employs TRBV29-1 and TRBJ2-3; 7 bases map to TRBD2. The germline gives CDR1 SQVTM, CDR2 ANQGSEA. The CDR3 runs to 12 residues. The trim removed 4 bases at V and 4 bases at J, leaving 2 bases unmatched.

The rearrangement links TRBV5-6 to TRBJ2-1; 7 bases match TRBD1. From germline, CDR1 is SGHDT and CDR2 YYEEEE. The CDR3 is made up of 15 amino acids. Trimming took 7 bases from V and 3 from J; bases not matched to a gene: 10. The CDR3 region is CASGPGQRFYNEQFF. The DNA for the CDR3 is TGTGCCAGCGGGCCGGGACAGAGATTCTACAATGAGCAGTTCTTC.

This clone appeared a single time. The rearrangement joins TRBV5-1 to TRBJ2-3, with unresolved D. The CDR3 covers 15 residues. V lost 5 bases to trimming and J lost 2 bases, with 15 bases between them. Germline values: CDR1 SGHRS, CDR2 YFSETQ. The CDR3 nucleotides are TGCGCCAGCAGTCGCAATGGGCTACCCACAGATACGCAGTATTTT. This codes for CASSRNGLPTDTQYF.

The chain has TRBV18 and TRBJ1-3; the D gene is possibly TRBD1 (6 bases). The length of the CDR3 is 16 residues. With 4 bases removed from V and 2 bases from J, the gap between germline ends came to 15 bases. From germline, CDR1 is KGHSH and CDR2 LQKENI. CDR3 sequence (DNA): TGTGCCAGCTCACACTACAGGGAAGGGGCTGGAAACACCATATATTTT. Its protein product is CASSHYREGAGNTIYF.

The J gene is TRBJ2-7, the V gene TRBV11-3; tentatively, D is TRBD1 (6 bases). The CDR3 has 14 residues. CDR1 is SGHNT, CDR2 YENEEA, per germline. V shed 2 bases and J shed 2 bases, with 10 bases lying between them. As DNA, the CDR3 is TGTGCCAGCAGCTTAAGGGGGAGTACCTACGAGCAGTACTTC. Its protein is CASSLRGSTYEQYF.

This clone was seen only once. This chain uses TRBV7-6 with TRBJ2-3, with TRBD2 matching 8 bases. Germline V lookup: CDR1 SGHVS, CDR2 FNYEAQ. Unmatched junction bases numbered 10, after V lost 0 bases and J lost 11 bases. This CDR3 comprises 15 residues. As DNA, the CDR3 is TGTGCCAGCAGCTTAGCCCAATCGGGAGGGGGATTGCAGTATTTT. It encodes CASSLAQSGGGLQYF.